This section outlines one T cell receptor beta chain sequence together with its context. Antigen: not known. These data belong to a study of blood T cells in healthy people across ages. General study points: Researchers judged that diversity estimates from one million T cells fell short of true values.

V was shortened by 10 bases and J by 0 bases, with 10 bases between the two germline ends. CDR1 and CDR2 (germline): MNHEY, SMNVEV (reference sequence). This CDR3 contains 13 residues. Together with a sample-barcoded 5' primer, a J-beta primer mix was included in a second PCR lasting roughly 6 to 12 cycles. TCRdb called the 5' RACE reads again in MiXCR, with one record for every CDR3 protein. The table has about 1.4 million distinct CDR3 sequences, approximately 60% seen once. The source material was blood. This sequence was found in a man younger than 35 in good health. This rearrangement joins TRBV27 to TRBJ2-1, with D hard to call. The CDR3: CATAWSSYNEQFF. As DNA, the CDR3 is TGTGCCACCGCGTGGAGCTCCTACAATGAGCAGTTCTTC.